This T cell receptor beta chain comes out of a study of T cells after yellow fever vaccination. Across the study: SMART-Seq v4 Ultra Low Input prepared libraries from low-cell fractions.

Trimming at V came to 0 bases and at J to 4 bases, leaving 9 bases not matched to a gene. The CDR3 consists of 17 residues. The germline V gene encodes CDR1 SGHRS and CDR2 YFSETQ. Study-wide results and caveats: Secondary responses were weaker yet peaked faster, day 5 versus 15.

Template switching by 5'RACE produced TCR cDNA, adding a universal primer site and UMIs. MiXCR was run by TCRdb on the 5' RACE reads, yielding one entry per CDR3 protein. Among fewer than 400,000 distinct CDR3 sequences, approximately 5.7% were seen once, and the ten largest hold 15%. Note on this clonotype: Antigen: not known.

This receptor was obtained from a man in his thirties or forties who received the YFV17D yellow fever vaccine. The chain has TRBV5-1 and TRBJ2-2, with 7 bases matching TRBD2. Here the sequenced sample was PBMCs, taken 5 days after the yellow fever booster vaccination. Here the CDR3 reads CASSLAPSGVSTGELFF. CDR3 sequence (DNA): TGCGCCAGCAGCTTGGCCCCTAGCGGTGTGAGCACCGGGGAGCTGTTTTTT.